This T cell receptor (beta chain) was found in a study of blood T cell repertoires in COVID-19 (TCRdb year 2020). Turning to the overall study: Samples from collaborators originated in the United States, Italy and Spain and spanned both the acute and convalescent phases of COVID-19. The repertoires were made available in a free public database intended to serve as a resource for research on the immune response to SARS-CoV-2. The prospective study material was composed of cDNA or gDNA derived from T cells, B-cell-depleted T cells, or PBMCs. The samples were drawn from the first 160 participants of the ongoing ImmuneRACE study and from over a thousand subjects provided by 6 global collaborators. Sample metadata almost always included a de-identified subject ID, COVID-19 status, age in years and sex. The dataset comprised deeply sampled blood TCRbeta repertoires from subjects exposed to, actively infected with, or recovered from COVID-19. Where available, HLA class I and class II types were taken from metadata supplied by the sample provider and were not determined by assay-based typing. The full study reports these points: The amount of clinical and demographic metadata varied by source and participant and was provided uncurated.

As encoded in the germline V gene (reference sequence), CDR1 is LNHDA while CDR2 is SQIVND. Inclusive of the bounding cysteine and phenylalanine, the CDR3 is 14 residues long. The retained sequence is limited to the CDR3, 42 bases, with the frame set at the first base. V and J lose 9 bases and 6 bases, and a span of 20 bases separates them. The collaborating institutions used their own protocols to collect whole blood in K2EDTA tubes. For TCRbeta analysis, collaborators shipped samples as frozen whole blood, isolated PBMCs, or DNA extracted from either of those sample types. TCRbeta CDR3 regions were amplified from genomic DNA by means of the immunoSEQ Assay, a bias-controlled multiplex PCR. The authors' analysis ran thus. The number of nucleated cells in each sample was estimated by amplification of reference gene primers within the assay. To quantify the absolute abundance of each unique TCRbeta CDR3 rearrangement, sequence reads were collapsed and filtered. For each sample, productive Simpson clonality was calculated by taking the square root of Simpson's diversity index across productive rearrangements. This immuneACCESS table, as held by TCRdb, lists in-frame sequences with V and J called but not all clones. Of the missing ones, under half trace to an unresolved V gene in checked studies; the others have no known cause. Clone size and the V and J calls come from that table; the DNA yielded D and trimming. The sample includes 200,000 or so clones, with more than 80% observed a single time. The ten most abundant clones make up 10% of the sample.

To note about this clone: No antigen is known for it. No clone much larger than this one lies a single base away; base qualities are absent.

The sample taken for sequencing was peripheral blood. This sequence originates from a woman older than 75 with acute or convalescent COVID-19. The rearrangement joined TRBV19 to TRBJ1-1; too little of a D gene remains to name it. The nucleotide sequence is TGTGCCAGCCAATGGGGAGTGGGAGTCGCTGAAGCTTTCTTT. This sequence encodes CASQWGVGVAEAFF.